Listed below are T cell receptor beta chains from one sample, sequenced in a study of control samples from healthy donors and cancer patients. The data were produced by immunoSEQ multiplex PCR, yet TCRdb's version contains in-frame clones alone and is incomplete. The repertoire includes roughly 88,000 clones, 80% to 95% of them detected once, and over 0.75% sits in the top ten. Input material: blood. These receptors all come from a woman in her twenties or thirties in good health. The CDR3 runs from the conserved cysteine through the conserved F or W. A D gene is named only where the DNA matches it firmly. Clone size is stated in some rows and not others, as once, few, many or a class when expanded.

cdr3_length	v_call	clone_size	d_call	j_call	cdr3_aa	cdr3_nt
15	TRBV4-2	.	.	TRBJ2-7	CASSQAPGSSYEQYF	TGTGCCAGCAGCCAAGCCCCGGGAAGCTCCTACGAGCAGTACTTC
13	TRBV11-2	.	.	TRBJ1-1	CASSLLGETEAFF	TGTGCCAGCAGCTTGTTAGGAGAGACTGAAGCTTTCTTT
12	TRBV5-1	.	.	TRBJ2-1	CASSLDGPEQFF	TGCGCCAGCAGCTTGGATGGTCCTGAGCAGTTCTTC
14	TRBV2	.	.	TRBJ1-6	CASSSGSNNSPLHF	TGTGCCAGCAGTTCCGGGTCGAATAATTCACCCCTCCACTTT
14	TRBV6-4	.	.	TRBJ2-3	CASSDSGSTDTQYF	TGTGCCAGCAGTGACAGCGGTAGCACAGATACGCAGTATTTT
16	TRBV6-2/TRBV6-3	once	.	TRBJ1-1	CASSKEDRRVETEAFF	TGTGCCAGCAGTAAGGAGGACAGAAGAGTAGAGACTGAAGCTTTCTTT
15	TRBV5-1	.	.	TRBJ1-1	CASSSQGVMNTEAFF	TGCGCCAGCAGCTCTCAAGGGGTTATGAACACTGAAGCTTTCTTT
19	TRBV10-3	.	TRBD1	TRBJ1-5	CAISESPRPGQGDNQPQHF	TGTGCCATCAGTGAGTCCCCACGGCCGGGACAGGGGGACAATCAGCCCCAGCATTTT
14	TRBV25-1	few	.	TRBJ2-5	CASSETGNQETQYF	TGTGCCAGCAGTGAAACAGGAAACCAAGAGACCCAGTACTTC
16	TRBV9	.	TRBD1	TRBJ1-1	CASSGALGQGNTEAFF	TGTGCCAGCAGCGGAGCCTTGGGACAGGGGAACACTGAAGCTTTCTTT
11	TRBV14	.	TRBD1	TRBJ1-1	CASSHRGEAFF	TGTGCCAGCTCCCACAGGGGGGAAGCTTTCTTT
15	TRBV11-2	.	.	TRBJ2-7	CASSLEGRGSYEQYF	TGTGCCAGCAGCTTAGAGGGCCGGGGCTCCTACGAGCAGTACTTC
12	TRBV30	once	.	TRBJ1-2	CAWSRVRDGYTF	TGTGCCTGGAGCAGGGTACGGGATGGCTACACCTTC
14	TRBV7-9	.	TRBD1	TRBJ2-7	CASRRTGGEYEQYF	TGTGCCAGCAGACGGACAGGGGGGGAATACGAGCAGTACTTC
13	TRBV9	.	.	TRBJ2-1	CASSVALGDEQFF	TGTGCCAGCAGCGTAGCCCTCGGGGATGAGCAGTTCTTC
14	TRBV5-1	.	.	TRBJ1-4	CASSPGWTNEKLFF	TGCGCCAGCAGCCCAGGTTGGACTAATGAAAAACTGTTTTTT
15	TRBV6-6	.	.	TRBJ2-1	CASSYDHPSTNEQFF	TGTGCCAGCAGTTACGACCATCCCAGCACGAATGAGCAGTTCTTC
15	TRBV5-1	.	.	TRBJ1-3	CASLDRPRSGNTIYF	TGCGCCAGCCTTGACAGGCCCCGCTCTGGAAACACCATATATTTT
12	TRBV27	.	.	TRBJ2-1	CASRGDSNEQFF	TGTGCCAGCAGGGGAGACAGTAATGAGCAGTTCTTC
14	TRBV5-4	.	.	TRBJ2-1	CASSLVSARNEQFF	TGTGCCAGCAGCTTGGTTAGCGCCAGGAATGAGCAGTTCTTC
14	TRBV7-9	.	TRBD2	TRBJ2-1	CASSLDRSGGEQFF	TGTGCCAGCAGTCTAGATCGGTCGGGGGGAGAGCAGTTCTTC